What follows are 26 T cell receptor beta chains derived from one specimen sequenced in a study of blood T cell repertoires in COVID-19. Libraries were prepared by immunoSEQ multiplex PCR; TCRdb keeps only in-frame clonotypes and omits some of them. Of approximately 70,000 clones listed, 79% are singletons. Source material: peripheral blood. Source of these receptors: a man in his fifties or sixties with active or convalescent COVID-19.

J is TRBJ1-5 and V is TRBV19, with a weak D call TRBD1 (5 bases). This CDR3 is 15 amino acids long. Trimming left V 3 bases short and J 1 base short, with 10 bases between. The germline CDR1 and CDR2 sequences are LNHDA and SQIVND (reference sequence). The CDR3 DNA is TGTGCCAGTAGTATGGCAGGGTCGAGCAATCAGCCCCAGCATTTT. Encoded protein: CASSMAGSSNQPQHF.

The gene calls are TRBV12-3 or TRBV12-4 and TRBJ1-1; D unclear. V was trimmed by 6 bases and J by 7 bases, leaving 9 bases between them. The CDR3 sequence is 11 residues long. CDR3: CASREGIEAFF. The CDR3 DNA is TGTGCCAGCAGGGAGGGAATTGAAGCTTTCTTT.

The rearrangement joins TRBV5-1 to TRBJ2-5; 10 bases fit TRBD2. The V and J ends lost 3 bases and 6 bases, in that order; junction bases with no gene match: 5. Germline values: CDR1 SGHRS, CDR2 YFSETQ. There are 14 residues in the CDR3. CDR3 nucleotides: TGCGCCAGCAGCTCAACTAGCGGGATAAAGACCCAGTACTTC. Residues: CASSSTSGIKTQYF.

V gene TRBV20-1 combines with J gene TRBJ1-1; D is possibly TRBD1 (5 bases). The CDR3 is made up of 11 amino acids. Germline assignment: CDR1 DFQATT and CDR2 SNEGSKA (reference sequence). The V gene lost 7 bases and the J gene lost 5 bases, with 11 bases spanning the gap. The CDR3 DNA is TGCAGTGTCTGGGGGGGGACTGAAGCTTTCTTT. The encoded protein is CSVWGGTEAFF.

This chain joins TRBV19 and TRBJ2-7; 8 bases match TRBD1. Per the germline V gene, CDR1 is LNHDA and CDR2 is SQIVND (reference sequence). The V and J ends lost 3 bases and 2 bases, in that order; junction bases with no gene match: 9. This CDR3 is built from 16 residues. CDR3 in amino acids: CASSIKGTGHPYEQYF. Here the CDR3 DNA reads TGTGCCAGTAGTATTAAAGGGACAGGCCATCCCTACGAGCAGTACTTC.

The rearrangement uses TRBV5-1 and TRBJ2-3; D remains ambiguous. The CDR3 sequence is 12 residues long. CDR1 is SGHRS and CDR2 is YFSETQ in the germline V gene. V lost 4 bases and J lost 4, with 7 bases in between. This chain's CDR3 is CASSPLPDTQYF. The CDR3 DNA sequence: TGCGCCAGCAGCCCACTACCAGATACGCAGTATTTT.

V usage is TRBV5-1 and J usage is TRBJ1-6, with D possibly matching TRBD1 (5 bases). Germline CDR1 is SGHRS and CDR2 is YFSETQ. V was shortened by 5 bases and J by 8 bases, with 11 bases between the two germline ends. This CDR3 is built from 13 residues. The CDR3 nucleotides read TGCGCCAGCAGAGCGGGGGATCATTCACCCCTCCACTTT. As protein: CASRAGDHSPLHF.

CDR3 DNA sequence: TGTGCCAGCAGCTTAGGGCGGGTGGCCTACGAGCAGTACTTC. Its protein is CASSLGRVAYEQYF. V gene TRBV7-2 combines with J gene TRBJ2-7; tentative D call: TRBD2 (5 bases). This CDR3 region has 14 residues. The germline V gene has CDR1 SGHTA and CDR2 FQGNSA. Trimming took off 1 base at V and 2 bases at J, with 9 bases between the two ends.

The chain recombines TRBV19 with TRBJ1-1; unclear D gene. CDR3 length: 13 residues. V shed 7 bases and J shed 1 base, with 10 bases lying between them. Germline CDR1 and CDR2: LNHDA and SQIVND (reference sequence). The CDR3 sequence: CASTLQQNTEAFF. The CDR3 DNA sequence: TGTGCCAGTACCCTACAGCAGAACACTGAAGCTTTCTTT.

The rearrangement joins TRBV27 to TRBJ2-3; D is ambiguous. CDR1 and CDR2 from the germline V gene are MNHEY and SMNVEV (reference sequence). V dropped 8 bases and J dropped 8 bases, with 14 bases sitting between them. The CDR3 covers 12 residues. The CDR3 nucleotides are TGTGCCAGCTCAGGATCGGCTGGTACGCAGTATTTT. Protein product: CASSGSAGTQYF.

The sample holds a few counts of this clone. The V gene is TRBV10-3, the J gene TRBJ1-3; no reliable D call. The ends were cut back, 4 bases at V and 4 bases at J, with 17 bases in the middle. The CDR3 length is 16 residues. Germline CDR1 and CDR2: ENHRY and SYGVKD. CDR3 nucleotides: TGTGCCATCAGTGCCGGTCGGGGAGAATCCGGAAACACCATATATTTT. Amino acid sequence: CAISAGRGESGNTIYF.

The chain carries TRBV5-1 and TRBJ2-7; TRBD2 agrees at 7 bases. With 0 bases clipped from V and 2 bases from J, the junction kept 8 bases outside the gene matches. Germline CDR1 SGHRS, CDR2 YFSETQ. The CDR3 contains 16 residues. Here the CDR3 DNA reads TGCGCCAGCAGCTTGGCAAAGGGAAGCGGGACCTACGAGCAGTACTTC. Protein: CASSLAKGSGTYEQYF.

This clone came up a few times. The chain joins TRBV3-1 (or the pseudogene TRBV3-2) to TRBJ2-5, with D uncertain. CDR3 length: 15 residues. V lost 1 base and J lost 2, with 11 bases in between. From germline, CDR1 is LGHDT and CDR2 YNNKEL (reference sequence). This CDR3 is CASSQGRGQQETQYF. Here the CDR3 DNA reads TGTGCCAGCAGCCAAGGCCGAGGCCAGCAAGAGACCCAGTACTTC.

This clone came up once. The V and J genes are TRBV30 and TRBJ1-1; possible D gene TRBD1, 5 bases. Trimming took off 2 bases at V and 5 bases at J, with 15 bases between the two ends. CDR1 is GTSNPN, CDR2 SVGIG, per germline (reference sequence). The CDR3 consists of 14 residues. The CDR3 nucleotides read TGTGCCTGGAGTAAAGGGGCTGTAGGAACTGAAGCTTTCTTT. It encodes CAWSKGAVGTEAFF. Full variable domain (missing parts from reference TRBV30 and TRBJ1-1): SQTIHQWPATLVQPVGSPLSLECTVEGTSNPNLYWYRQAAGRGLQLLFYSVGIGQISSEVPQNLSASRPQDRQFILSSKKLLLSDSGFYLCAWSKGAVGTEAFFGQGTRLTVV.

The rearrangement joins TRBV30 to TRBJ2-3; 12 bases fit TRBD1. CDR1 is GTSNPN, CDR2 SVGIG, per germline (reference sequence). V gave up 2 bases and J gave up 6 bases; unmatched junction bases: 9. The CDR3 runs 16 residues. CDR3 nucleotides: TGTGCCTGGAGTCGTGGGGACAGGGGGCTAGGGGATACGCAGTATTTT. Translation gives CAWSRGDRGLGDTQYF.

This chain joins TRBV4-3 and TRBJ2-1, with 7 bases lining up with TRBD2. Per the germline V gene, CDR1 is LGHNA and CDR2 is YSLEER. The CDR3 has 16 residues. V lost 1 base, J lost 4 bases, and 7 bases stayed unmatched. The CDR3 protein is CASSQAKAGVYNEQFF. The CDR3 nucleotides read TGCGCCAGCAGCCAAGCAAAGGCGGGAGTATACAATGAGCAGTTCTTC.

CDR3 in amino acids: CASSHFKGFTSSGANVLTF. The CDR3 DNA follows: TGCGCCAGCAGCCATTTTAAGGGGTTCACAAGCTCTGGGGCCAACGTCCTGACTTTC. V is TRBV4-1 and J is TRBJ2-6; D is possibly TRBD1 (5 bases). This CDR3 comprises 19 residues. In germline, CDR1 is MGHRA, CDR2 YSYEKL. Trimming took 3 bases from V and 0 from J, leaving 18 bases between them.

This clone was recorded a few times. The chain has TRBV10-3 and TRBJ1-1; D is unresolved. Between the trimmed V and J ends, which lost 4 bases and 1 base, there was a span of 10 bases. The CDR3 has 14 residues. Germline CDR1 reads ENHRY; CDR2 reads SYGVKD. CDR3 residues: CAISVQLENTEAFF. Here the CDR3 DNA reads TGTGCCATCAGTGTACAGCTGGAGAACACTGAAGCTTTCTTT.

V usage is TRBV7-6 and J usage is TRBJ2-7; 7 nucleotides line up with TRBD1. Germline CDR1 reads SGHVS; CDR2 reads FNYEAQ. Trimming removed 5 bases from V and 0 bases from J; junction bases left unmatched: 7. The CDR3 has 15 residues. This CDR3 reads CASSPGQVYSYEQYF. CDR3 sequence (DNA): TGTGCCAGCAGCCCCGGACAGGTTTACTCCTACGAGCAGTACTTC. Full variable domain (outside the CDR3, taken from reference TRBV7-6 and TRBJ2-7): GAGVSQSPRYKVTKRGQDVALRCDPISGHVSLYWYRQALGQGPEFLTYFNYEAQQDKSGLPNDRFSAERPEGSISTLTIQRTEQRDSAMYRCASSPGQVYSYEQYFGPGTRLTVT.

This clone turned up a few times. The chain carries TRBV6-5 and TRBJ1-6, with TRBD1 identical over 9 bases. V lost 7 bases and J lost 9; bases outside the gene matches: 4. Per germline, CDR1 MNHEY and CDR2 SVGAGI. This CDR3 spans 13 amino acids. This CDR3 reads CASKGQGGSPLHF. The CDR3 bases are TGTGCCAGCAAGGGACAGGGTGGTTCACCCCTCCACTTT.

V is TRBV11-3 and J is TRBJ2-5; D perhaps matches TRBD1 (6 bases). This CDR3 contains 15 residues. V was clipped by 5 bases and J by 0 bases, with 13 bases between them. Germline CDR1 and CDR2: SGHNT and YENEEA. The CDR3 DNA reads TGTGCCAGCAGCAAGGGGGTGGGGTACCAAGAGACCCAGTACTTC. Translating gives CASSKGVGYQETQYF.

The chain links TRBV21-1 to TRBJ2-1; the table's D call of TRBD2 was not tested on the DNA. TRBV21-1 is deemed a pseudogene. This CDR3 is 15 amino acids long. CDR3 DNA sequence: TGTGCCAGCACGCGACTAGCGGGATCTCTGGATGAGCAGTTCTTC. It specifies CASTRLAGSLDEQFF.

The chain recombines TRBV9 with TRBJ1-2; D call uncertain. The V end was cut by 0 bases, the J end by 0 bases, with 6 bases between. This CDR3 comprises 14 residues. The germline CDR1 and CDR2 sequences are SGDLS and YYNGEE. CDR3 region: CASSVGTTNYGYTF. The CDR3 region has the DNA TGTGCCAGCAGCGTAGGCACAACTAACTATGGCTACACCTTC.

This chain uses TRBV6-6 with TRBJ2-3; 12 nucleotides match TRBD2. CDR1 MNHNY and CDR2 SVGAGI come from the germline V gene (reference sequence). V lost 5 bases, J lost 5 bases, and 20 bases stayed unmatched. This CDR3 contains 20 residues. CDR3 sequence reads: CASSPLQSLAGGPVGDTQYF. In DNA, the CDR3 is TGTGCCAGCAGTCCATTACAGTCTCTAGCGGGGGGGCCGGTGGGAGATACGCAGTATTTT.

This clone has a handful of counts. The chain combines TRBV7-9 with TRBJ2-5; 11 bases are shared with TRBD2. Germline V gives CDR1 SEHNR, CDR2 FQNEAQ (reference sequence). V was clipped by 0 bases and J by 3 bases; unmatched bases: 3. The CDR3 is 16 residues long. The CDR3 spells CASSLALTSGEETQYF. CDR3 nucleotide sequence: TGTGCCAGCAGCTTAGCGCTGACTAGCGGGGAAGAGACCCAGTACTTC.

The V and J genes are TRBV28 and TRBJ2-7, with 9 bases lining up with TRBD1. Germline loops: CDR1 MDHEN, CDR2 SYDVKM. The CDR3 has 16 residues. V gave up 2 bases and J gave up 4 bases; unmatched junction bases: 9. The CDR3 region is CASSLGTGIRLYEQYF. The CDR3, as DNA: TGTGCCAGCAGTTTAGGGACAGGGATCCGACTTTACGAGCAGTACTTC. The full variable domain, its missing parts supplied by reference TRBV28 and TRBJ2-7, is DVKVTQSSRYLVKRTGEKVFLECVQDMDHENMFWYRQDPGLGLRLIYFSYDVKMKEKGDIPEGYSVSREKKERFSLILESASTNQTSMYLCASSLGTGIRLYEQYFGPGTRLTVT.